Listed below are T cell receptor beta chains from one sample, sequenced in a study of T cell repertoires in cytomegalovirus infection. From the reads, TCRdb called clonotypes with MiXCR, one entry per CDR3 protein. The repertoire holds some 280,000 distinct CDR3 sequences, roughly an eighth seen once, with around 9.5% in the top ten. Specimen: PBMCs. These receptors were obtained from a human donor in good health (CMV status not recorded). Some clones in this sample may be carry-over from other donors' samples. Each CDR3 is given with its conserved first and last residue. The D gene is left open where the match is weak. Expanded clones are given a class, and other clones once, few, many or no size at all.

len: 14
v_gene: TRBV2
j_gene: TRBJ1-2
d_gene: -
abundance: few
CDR3aa: CASRSGRGEVGYTF
CDR3nt: TGTGCCAGCAGAAGCGGTCGGGGTGAAGTTGGCTACACCTTC

len: 17
v_gene: TRBV28
j_gene: TRBJ2-6
d_gene: -
abundance: many
CDR3aa: CASSFPDSYSGANVLTF
CDR3nt: TGTGCCAGCAGTTTCCCTGACAGCTACTCTGGGGCCAACGTCCTGACTTTC

len: 17
v_gene: TRBV7-9
j_gene: TRBJ2-2
d_gene: TRBD1
abundance: many
CDR3aa: CASSLALQGARTGELFF
CDR3nt: TGTGCCAGCAGCTTAGCGCTCCAGGGGGCGCGGACCGGGGAGCTGTTTTTT

len: 17
v_gene: TRBV7-3
j_gene: TRBJ2-7
d_gene: TRBD2
abundance: -
CDR3aa: CASSSRLADLTRGEQYF
CDR3nt: TGTGCCAGCAGCTCGCGACTAGCGGACCTCACGCGGGGCGAGCAGTACTTC

len: 14
v_gene: TRBV7-3
j_gene: TRBJ1-1
d_gene: -
abundance: many
CDR3aa: CASSLSGWSTEAFF
CDR3nt: TGTGCCAGCAGCTTATCGGGTTGGAGCACTGAAGCTTTCTTT

len: 13
v_gene: TRBV28
j_gene: TRBJ1-1
d_gene: -
abundance: many
CDR3aa: CASSSPAITEAFF
CDR3nt: TGTGCCAGCAGTTCCCCAGCGATCACTGAAGCTTTCTTT

len: 15
v_gene: TRBV27
j_gene: TRBJ2-1
d_gene: -
abundance: many
CDR3aa: CASSSSASSYNEQFF
CDR3nt: TGTGCCAGCAGTTCCAGCGCTAGCTCCTACAATGAGCAGTTCTTC

len: 16
v_gene: TRBV6-1
j_gene: TRBJ1-1
d_gene: TRBD1
abundance: many
CDR3aa: CASSRTGTGKVTEAFF
CDR3nt: TGTGCCAGCAGCCGGACCGGGACAGGGAAGGTTACTGAAGCTTTCTTT

len: 15
v_gene: TRBV29-1
j_gene: TRBJ2-5
d_gene: -
abundance: -
CDR3aa: CSVSPDPRVQETQYF
CDR3nt: TGCAGCGTATCCCCGGACCCTAGAGTCCAAGAGACCCAGTACTTC

len: 14
v_gene: TRBV5-1
j_gene: TRBJ2-5
d_gene: -
abundance: -
CDR3aa: CASSLQLGQETQYF
CDR3nt: TGCGCCAGCAGCTTGCAGTTAGGGCAAGAGACCCAGTACTTC

len: 13
v_gene: TRBV6-5
j_gene: TRBJ1-2
d_gene: -
abundance: few
CDR3aa: CASTLSWRDGYTF
CDR3nt: TGTGCCAGCACCCTCTCTTGGAGGGATGGCTACACCTTC

len: 18
v_gene: TRBV29-1
j_gene: TRBJ2-1
d_gene: -
abundance: many
CDR3aa: CSVAGVERGIGSYNEQFF
CDR3nt: TGCAGCGTTGCAGGGGTAGAGAGGGGGATAGGCTCCTACAATGAGCAGTTCTTC

len: 14
v_gene: TRBV20-1
j_gene: TRBJ1-1
d_gene: -
abundance: few
CDR3aa: CSAPGWGANTEAFF
CDR3nt: TGCAGTGCCCCAGGATGGGGGGCGAACACTGAAGCTTTCTTT

len: 16
v_gene: TRBV7-2
j_gene: TRBJ2-1
d_gene: -
abundance: many
CDR3aa: CASSSKNTLRNNEQFF
CDR3nt: TGTGCCAGCAGCTCAAAAAACACGTTAAGAAACAATGAGCAGTTCTTC

len: 17
v_gene: TRBV20-1
j_gene: TRBJ2-5
d_gene: TRBD2
abundance: many
CDR3aa: CSARGGVAGVLAETQYF
CDR3nt: TGCAGTGCTAGAGGGGGGGTAGCGGGAGTCTTGGCAGAGACCCAGTACTTC

len: 17
v_gene: TRBV27
j_gene: TRBJ1-2
d_gene: TRBD1
abundance: -
CDR3aa: CASSSRQTGGINYGYTF
CDR3nt: TGTGCCAGCAGTTCTCGCCAAACAGGGGGGATTAACTATGGCTACACCTTC

len: 11
v_gene: TRBV2
j_gene: TRBJ2-1
d_gene: -
abundance: -
CDR3aa: CAKLGGTEQFF
CDR3nt: TGTGCCAAGCTAGGGGGTACTGAGCAGTTCTTC

len: 15
v_gene: TRBV18
j_gene: TRBJ2-3
d_gene: TRBD2
abundance: -
CDR3aa: CASSLGLTSTDTQYF
CDR3nt: TGTGCCAGCTCACTGGGACTAACTAGCACAGATACGCAGTATTTT